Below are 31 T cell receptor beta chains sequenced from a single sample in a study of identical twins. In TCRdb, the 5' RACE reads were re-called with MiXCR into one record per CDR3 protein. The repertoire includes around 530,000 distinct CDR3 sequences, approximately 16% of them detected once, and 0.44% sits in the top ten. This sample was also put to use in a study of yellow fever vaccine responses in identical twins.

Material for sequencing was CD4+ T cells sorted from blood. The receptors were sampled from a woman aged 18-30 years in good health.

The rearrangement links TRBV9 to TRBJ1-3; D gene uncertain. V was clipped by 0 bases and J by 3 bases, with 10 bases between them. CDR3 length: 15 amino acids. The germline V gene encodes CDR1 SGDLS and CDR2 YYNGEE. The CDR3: CASSVGDLLGNTIYF. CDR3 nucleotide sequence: TGTGCCAGCAGCGTAGGAGATCTACTTGGAAACACCATATATTTT.

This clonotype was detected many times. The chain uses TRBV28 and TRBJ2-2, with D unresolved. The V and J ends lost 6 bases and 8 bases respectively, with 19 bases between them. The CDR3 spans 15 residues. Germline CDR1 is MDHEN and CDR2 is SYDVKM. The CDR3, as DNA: TGTGCCAGCAGAAGCCCCAGGCCAGATGTGGGGGAGCTGTTTTTT. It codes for CASRSPRPDVGELFF.

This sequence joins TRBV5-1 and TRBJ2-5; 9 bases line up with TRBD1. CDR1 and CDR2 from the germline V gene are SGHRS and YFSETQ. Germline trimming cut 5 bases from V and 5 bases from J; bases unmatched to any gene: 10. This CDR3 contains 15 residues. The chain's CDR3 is CASRTGGALSETQYF. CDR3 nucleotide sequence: TGCGCCAGCAGGACAGGGGGGGCGCTCTCTGAGACCCAGTACTTC. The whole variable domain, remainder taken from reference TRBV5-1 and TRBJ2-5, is KAGVTQTPRYLIKTRGQQVTLSCSPISGHRSVSWYQQTPGQGLQFLFEYFSETQRNKGNFPGRFSGRQFSNSRSEMNVSTLELGDSALYLCASRTGGALSETQYFGPGTRLLVL.

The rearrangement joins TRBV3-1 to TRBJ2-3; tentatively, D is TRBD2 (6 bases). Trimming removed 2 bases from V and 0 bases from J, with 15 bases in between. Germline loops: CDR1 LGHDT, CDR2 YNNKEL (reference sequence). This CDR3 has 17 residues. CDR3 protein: CASSQRTRGTSTDTQYF. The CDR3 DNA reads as TGTGCCAGCAGCCAAAGGACTCGCGGGACTAGCACAGATACGCAGTATTTT.

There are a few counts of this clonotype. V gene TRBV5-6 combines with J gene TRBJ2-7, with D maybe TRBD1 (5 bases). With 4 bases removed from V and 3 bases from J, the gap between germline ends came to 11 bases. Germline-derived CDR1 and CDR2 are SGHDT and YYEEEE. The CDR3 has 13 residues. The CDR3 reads CASSVRQSYEQYV. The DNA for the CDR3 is TGTGCCAGCAGCGTACGACAGAGCTACGAGCAGTACGTC.

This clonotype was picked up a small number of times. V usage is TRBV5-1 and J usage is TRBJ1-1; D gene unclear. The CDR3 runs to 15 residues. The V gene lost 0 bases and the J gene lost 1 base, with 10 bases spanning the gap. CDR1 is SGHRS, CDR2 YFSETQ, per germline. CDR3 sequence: CASSLVGSANTEAFF. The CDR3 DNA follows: TGCGCCAGCAGCTTGGTGGGGTCGGCGAACACTGAAGCTTTCTTT.

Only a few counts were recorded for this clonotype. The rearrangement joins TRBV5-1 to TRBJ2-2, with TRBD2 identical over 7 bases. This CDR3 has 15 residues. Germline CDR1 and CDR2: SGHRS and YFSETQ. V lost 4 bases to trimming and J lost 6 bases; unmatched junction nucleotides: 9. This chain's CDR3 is CASSGAGTNPGELFF. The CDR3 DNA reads TGCGCCAGCAGCGGCGCCGGGACTAACCCCGGGGAGCTGTTTTTT.

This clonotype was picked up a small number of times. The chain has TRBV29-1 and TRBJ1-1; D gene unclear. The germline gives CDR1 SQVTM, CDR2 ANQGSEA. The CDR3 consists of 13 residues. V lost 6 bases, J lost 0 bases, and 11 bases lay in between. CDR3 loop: CSVAKVMNTEAFF. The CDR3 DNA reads TGCAGCGTGGCAAAGGTCATGAACACTGAAGCTTTCTTT.

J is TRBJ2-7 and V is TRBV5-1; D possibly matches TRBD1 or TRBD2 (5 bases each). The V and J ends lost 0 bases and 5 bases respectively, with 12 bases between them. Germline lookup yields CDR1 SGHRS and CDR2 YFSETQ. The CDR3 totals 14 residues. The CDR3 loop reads CASSLAWDGDEQYF. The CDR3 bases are TGCGCCAGCAGCTTGGCTTGGGACGGGGACGAGCAGTACTTC.

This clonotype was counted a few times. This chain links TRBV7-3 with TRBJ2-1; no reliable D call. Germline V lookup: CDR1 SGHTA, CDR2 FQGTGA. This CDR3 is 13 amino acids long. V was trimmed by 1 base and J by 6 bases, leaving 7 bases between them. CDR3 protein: CASSLSPSNEQFF. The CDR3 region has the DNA TGTGCCAGCAGCTTAAGCCCAAGCAATGAGCAGTTCTTC.

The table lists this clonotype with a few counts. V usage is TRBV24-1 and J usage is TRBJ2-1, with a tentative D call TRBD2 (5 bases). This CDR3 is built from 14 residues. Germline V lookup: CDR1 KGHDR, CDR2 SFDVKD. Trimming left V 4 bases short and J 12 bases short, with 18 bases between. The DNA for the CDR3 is TGTGCCACCAGTGAGCCCCGACTGACCGGGGTGCAGTTCTTC. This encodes CATSEPRLTGVQFF.

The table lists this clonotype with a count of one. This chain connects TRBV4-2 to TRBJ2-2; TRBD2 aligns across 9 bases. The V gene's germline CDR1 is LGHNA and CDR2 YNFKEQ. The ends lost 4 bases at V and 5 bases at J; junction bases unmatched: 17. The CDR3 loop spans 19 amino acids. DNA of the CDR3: TGTGCCAGCAGCCCACCCGCGGGGGGGCAGGGGGGAGGAACCGGGGAGCTGTTTTTT. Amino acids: CASSPPAGGQGGGTGELFF.

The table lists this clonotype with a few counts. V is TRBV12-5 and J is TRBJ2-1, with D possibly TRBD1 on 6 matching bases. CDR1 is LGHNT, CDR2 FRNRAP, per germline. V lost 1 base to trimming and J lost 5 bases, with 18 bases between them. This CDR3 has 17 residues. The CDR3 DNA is TGTGCTAGTGGTTTGGGACGAACAGGGAAGGGAAACAATGAGCAGTTCTTC. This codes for CASGLGRTGKGNNEQFF.

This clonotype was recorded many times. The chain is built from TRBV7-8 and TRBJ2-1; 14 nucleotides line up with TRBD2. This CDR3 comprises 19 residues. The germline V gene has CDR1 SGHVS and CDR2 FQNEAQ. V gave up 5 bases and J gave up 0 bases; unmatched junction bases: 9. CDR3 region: CASSPQTSGRDSSYNEQFF. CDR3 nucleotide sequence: TGTGCCAGCAGCCCACAGACTAGCGGGAGGGATAGCTCCTACAATGAGCAGTTCTTC.

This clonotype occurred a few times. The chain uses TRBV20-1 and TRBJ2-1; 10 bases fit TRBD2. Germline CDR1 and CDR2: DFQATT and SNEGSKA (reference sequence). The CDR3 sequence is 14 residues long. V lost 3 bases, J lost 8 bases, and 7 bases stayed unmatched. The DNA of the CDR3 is TGCAGTGCTAGTTGGAGCGGGAGGGTTTATGAGCAGTTCTTC. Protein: CSASWSGRVYEQFF.

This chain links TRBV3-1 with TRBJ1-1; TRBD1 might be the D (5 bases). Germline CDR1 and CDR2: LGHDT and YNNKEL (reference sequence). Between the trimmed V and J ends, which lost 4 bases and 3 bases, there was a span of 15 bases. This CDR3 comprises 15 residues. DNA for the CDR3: TGTGCCAGCAGCCCAGGGTGGTTCGGGTACACTGAAGCTTTCTTT. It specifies CASSPGWFGYTEAFF.

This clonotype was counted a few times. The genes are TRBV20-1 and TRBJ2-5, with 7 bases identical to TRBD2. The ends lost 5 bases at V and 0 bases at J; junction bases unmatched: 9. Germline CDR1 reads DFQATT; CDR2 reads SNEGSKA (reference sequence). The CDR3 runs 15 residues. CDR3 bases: TGCAGTGCTCCAACTAGCGAGAGGTACCAAGAGACCCAGTACTTC. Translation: CSAPTSERYQETQYF.

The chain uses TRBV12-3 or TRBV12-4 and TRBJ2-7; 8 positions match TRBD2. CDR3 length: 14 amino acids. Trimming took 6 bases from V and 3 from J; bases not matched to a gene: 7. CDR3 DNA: TGTGCCAGCAGCCGGGAGGGTAAGGGCTACGAGCAGTACTTC. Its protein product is CASSREGKGYEQYF.

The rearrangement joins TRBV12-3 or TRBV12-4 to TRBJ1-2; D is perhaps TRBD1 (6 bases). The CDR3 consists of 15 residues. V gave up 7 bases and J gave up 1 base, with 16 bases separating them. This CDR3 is CASTFGQFLNYGYTF. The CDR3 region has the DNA TGTGCCAGCACCTTCGGACAGTTCCTTAACTATGGCTACACCTTC.

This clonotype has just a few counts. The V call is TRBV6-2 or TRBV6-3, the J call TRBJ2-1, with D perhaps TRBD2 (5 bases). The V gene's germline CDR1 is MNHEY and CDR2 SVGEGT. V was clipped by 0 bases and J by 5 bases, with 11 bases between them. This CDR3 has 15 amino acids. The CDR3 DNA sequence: TGTGCCAGCAGTTACTCGAGGAGGTCCCACAATGAGCAGTTCTTC. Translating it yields CASSYSRRSHNEQFF.

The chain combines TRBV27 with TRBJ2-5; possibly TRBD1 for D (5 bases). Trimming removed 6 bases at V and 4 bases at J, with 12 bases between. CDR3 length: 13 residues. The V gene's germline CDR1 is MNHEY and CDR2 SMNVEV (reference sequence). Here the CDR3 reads CASSLTRVETQYF. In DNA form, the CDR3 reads TGTGCCAGCAGCTTAACCAGGGTAGAGACCCAGTACTTC.

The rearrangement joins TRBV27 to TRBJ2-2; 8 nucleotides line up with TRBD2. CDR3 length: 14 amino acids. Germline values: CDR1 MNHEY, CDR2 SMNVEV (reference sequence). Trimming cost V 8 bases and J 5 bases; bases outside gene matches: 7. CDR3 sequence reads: CASGASGWTGELFF. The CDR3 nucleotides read TGTGCCAGCGGGGCTAGCGGGTGGACCGGGGAGCTGTTTTTT.

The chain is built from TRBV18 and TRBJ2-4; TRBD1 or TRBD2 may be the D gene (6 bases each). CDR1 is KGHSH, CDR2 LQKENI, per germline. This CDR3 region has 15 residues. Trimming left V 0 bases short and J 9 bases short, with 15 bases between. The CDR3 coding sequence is TGTGCCAGCTCACCACCGGAGGGGGAGTCAAGCATTCAGTACTTC. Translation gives CASSPPEGESSIQYF.

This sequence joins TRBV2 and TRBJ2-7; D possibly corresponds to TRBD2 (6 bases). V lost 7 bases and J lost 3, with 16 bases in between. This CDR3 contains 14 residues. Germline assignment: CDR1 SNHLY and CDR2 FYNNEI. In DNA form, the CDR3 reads TGTGCCAGCACCAGCGGTAGCGGAAGCTACGAGCAGTACTTC. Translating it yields CASTSGSGSYEQYF.

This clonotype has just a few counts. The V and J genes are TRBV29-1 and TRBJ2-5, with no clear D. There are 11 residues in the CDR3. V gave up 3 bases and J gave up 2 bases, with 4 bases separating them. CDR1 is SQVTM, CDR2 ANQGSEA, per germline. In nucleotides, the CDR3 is TGCAGCGTTGACCGGCAAGAGACCCAGTACTTC. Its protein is CSVDRQETQYF.

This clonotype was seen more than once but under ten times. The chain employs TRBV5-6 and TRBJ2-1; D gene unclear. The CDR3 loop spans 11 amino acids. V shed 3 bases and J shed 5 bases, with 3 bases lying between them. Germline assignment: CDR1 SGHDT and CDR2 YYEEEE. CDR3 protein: CASSWDNEQFF. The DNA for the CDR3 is TGTGCCAGCAGCTGGGACAATGAGCAGTTCTTC.

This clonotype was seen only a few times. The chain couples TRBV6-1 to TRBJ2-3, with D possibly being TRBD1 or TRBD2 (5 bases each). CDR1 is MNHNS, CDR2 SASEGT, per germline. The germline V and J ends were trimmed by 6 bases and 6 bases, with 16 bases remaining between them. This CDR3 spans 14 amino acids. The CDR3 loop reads CASRTGATWDTQYF. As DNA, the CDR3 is TGTGCCAGCAGGACCGGGGCCACGTGGGATACGCAGTATTTT.

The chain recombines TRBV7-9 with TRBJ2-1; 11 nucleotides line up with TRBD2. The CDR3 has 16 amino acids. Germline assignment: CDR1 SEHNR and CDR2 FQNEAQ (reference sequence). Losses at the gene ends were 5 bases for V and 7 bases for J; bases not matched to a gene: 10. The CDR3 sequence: CASSTAGTSGLNEQFF. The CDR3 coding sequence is TGTGCCAGCAGCACAGCGGGGACTAGCGGTTTGAATGAGCAGTTCTTC. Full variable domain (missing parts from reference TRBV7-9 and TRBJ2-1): DTGVSQNPRHKITKRGQNVTFRCDPISEHNRLYWYRQTLGQGPEFLTYFQNEAQLEKSRLLSDRFSAERPKGSFSTLEIQRTEQGDSAMYLCASSTAGTSGLNEQFFGPGTRLTVL.

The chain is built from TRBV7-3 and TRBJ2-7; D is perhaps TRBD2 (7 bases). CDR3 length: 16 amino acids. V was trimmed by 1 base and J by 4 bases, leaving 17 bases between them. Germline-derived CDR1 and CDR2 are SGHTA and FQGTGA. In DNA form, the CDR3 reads TGTGCCAGCAGCTTAAGGGCGGGGGCGACTCTGTACGAGCAGTACTTC. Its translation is CASSLRAGATLYEQYF.

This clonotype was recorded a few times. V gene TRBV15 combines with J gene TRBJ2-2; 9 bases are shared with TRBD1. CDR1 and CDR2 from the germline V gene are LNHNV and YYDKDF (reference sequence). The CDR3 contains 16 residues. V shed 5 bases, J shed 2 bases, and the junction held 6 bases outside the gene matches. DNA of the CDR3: TGTGCCACCAGCGCGCCGGGACAGGGAAACACCGGGGAGCTGTTTTTT. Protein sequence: CATSAPGQGNTGELFF.

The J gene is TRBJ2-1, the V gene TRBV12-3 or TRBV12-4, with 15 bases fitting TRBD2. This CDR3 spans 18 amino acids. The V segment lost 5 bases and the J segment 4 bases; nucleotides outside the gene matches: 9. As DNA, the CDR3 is TGTGCCAGCAGTGGACTAGCGGGAGGGGTGGGTGGATACAATGAGCAGTTCTTC. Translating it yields CASSGLAGGVGGYNEQFF.